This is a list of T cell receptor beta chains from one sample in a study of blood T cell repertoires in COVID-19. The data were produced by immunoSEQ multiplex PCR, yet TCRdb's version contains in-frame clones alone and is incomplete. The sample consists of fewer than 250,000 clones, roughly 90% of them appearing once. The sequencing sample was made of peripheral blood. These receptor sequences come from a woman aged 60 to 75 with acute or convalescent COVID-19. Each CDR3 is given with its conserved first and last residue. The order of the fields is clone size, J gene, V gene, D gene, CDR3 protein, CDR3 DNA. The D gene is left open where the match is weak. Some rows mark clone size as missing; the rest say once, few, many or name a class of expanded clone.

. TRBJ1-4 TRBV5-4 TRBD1 CASNDRGRANEKLFF TGTGCCAGCAACGACAGGGGTCGGGCTAATGAAAAACTGTTTTTT
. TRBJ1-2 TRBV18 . CASSRTGMDGYTF TGTGCCAGCTCACGAACAGGGATGGATGGCTACACCTTC
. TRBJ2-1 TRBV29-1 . CSVEWQTYNEQFF TGCAGCGTTGAGTGGCAGACCTACAATGAGCAGTTCTTC
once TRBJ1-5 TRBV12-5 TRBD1 CASGSGTGGRGSQPQHF TGTGCTAGTGGTTCCGGGACAGGGGGTCGGGGGAGTCAGCCCCAGCATTTT
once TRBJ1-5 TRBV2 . CASSDLTGIYQPQHF TGTGCCAGCAGTGACCTCACAGGGATTTATCAGCCCCAGCATTTT
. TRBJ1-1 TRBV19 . CASSNQENTEAFF TGTGCCAGTAGTAACCAGGAGAACACTGAAGCTTTCTTT
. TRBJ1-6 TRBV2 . CASSERQTSSYNSPLHF TGTGCCAGCAGTGAAAGACAGACCAGCTCCTATAATTCACCCCTCCACTTT
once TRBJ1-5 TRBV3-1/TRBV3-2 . CASSQEAGSNQPQHF TGTGCCAGCAGCCAAGAGGCGGGTAGCAATCAGCCCCAGCATTTT
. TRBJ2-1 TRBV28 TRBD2 CASSLAGAIYNEQFF TGTGCCAGCAGTCTAGCGGGAGCTATCTACAATGAGCAGTTCTTC
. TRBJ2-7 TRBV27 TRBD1 CASSPGRGTGDNYEQYF TGTGCCAGCAGTCCCGGGCGGGGGACAGGGGATAACTACGAGCAGTACTTC
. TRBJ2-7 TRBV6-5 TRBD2 CASRLIAGQSYEQYF TGTGCCAGCCGTTTAATAGCGGGACAATCGTACGAGCAGTACTTC
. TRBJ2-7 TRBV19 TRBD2 CASSPGGKRYEQYF TGTGCCAGTAGTCCGGGAGGGAAGCGCTACGAGCAGTACTTC
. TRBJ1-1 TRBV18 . CASSPPETWTQAFF TGTGCCAGCTCACCACCGGAGACCTGGACTCAAGCTTTCTTT
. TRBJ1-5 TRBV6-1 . CASSESQGFRRPQHF TGTGCCAGCAGTGAATCTCAGGGATTTCGTCGGCCCCAGCATTTT
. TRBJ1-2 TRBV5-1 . CASSEIGATGGYGYTF TGCGCCAGCAGCGAGATAGGGGCTACCGGGGGGTATGGCTACACCTTC
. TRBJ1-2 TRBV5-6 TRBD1 CASSPQDRPGYGYTF TGTGCCAGCAGTCCCCAGGACAGGCCCGGCTATGGCTACACCTTC
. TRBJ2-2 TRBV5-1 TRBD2 CASSRLAFPGELFF TGCGCCAGCAGCCGACTAGCGTTTCCCGGGGAGCTGTTTTTT
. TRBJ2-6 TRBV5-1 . CASSLGAAGANVLTF TGCGCCAGCAGCTTGGGGGCTGCTGGGGCCAACGTCCTGACTTTC
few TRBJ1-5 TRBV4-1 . CASSPPGDDQPQHF TGCGCCAGCAGCCCCCCAGGGGACGATCAGCCCCAGCATTTT
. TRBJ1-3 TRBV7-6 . CASSLAREDRIGNTIYF TGTGCCAGCAGCTTAGCGCGCGAAGACAGAATTGGAAACACCATATATTTT
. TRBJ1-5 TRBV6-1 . CASTNRGNQPQHF TGTGCCAGCACCAACAGGGGCAATCAGCCCCAGCATTTT
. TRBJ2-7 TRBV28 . CASSFLGQSSYEQYF TGTGCCAGCAGTTTTCTTGGACAAAGCTCCTACGAGCAGTACTTC
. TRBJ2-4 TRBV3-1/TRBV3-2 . CASSQGIRGLNSFLYF TGTGCCAGCAGCCAAGGGATAAGGGGATTAAATTCCTTTCTGTACTTC
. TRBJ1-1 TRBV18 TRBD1 CASSLGQANTEAFF TGTGCCAGCTCACTAGGACAGGCCAACACTGAAGCTTTCTTT
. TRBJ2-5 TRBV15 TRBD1 CATSTSTGVVETQYF TGTGCCACCAGCACTTCGACAGGGGTTGTGGAGACCCAGTACTTC
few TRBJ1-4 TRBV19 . CASKSSGGVGEKLFF TGTGCCAGTAAAAGCAGTGGAGGGGTTGGTGAAAAACTGTTTTTT
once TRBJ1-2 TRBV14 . CASSQVAEQALYGYTF TGTGCCAGCAGCCAAGTGGCAGAGCAGGCCCTCTATGGCTACACCTTC